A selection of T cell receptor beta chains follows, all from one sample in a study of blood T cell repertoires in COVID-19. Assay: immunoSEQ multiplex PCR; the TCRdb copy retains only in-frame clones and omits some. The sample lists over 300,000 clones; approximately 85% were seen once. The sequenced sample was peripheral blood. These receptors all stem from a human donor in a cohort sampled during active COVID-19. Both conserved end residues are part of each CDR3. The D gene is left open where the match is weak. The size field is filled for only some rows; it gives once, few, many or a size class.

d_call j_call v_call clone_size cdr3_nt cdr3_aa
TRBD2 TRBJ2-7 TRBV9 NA TGTGCCAGCTCGTCCGGGGGGGCTAGCTACGAGCAGTACTTC CASSSGGASYEQYF
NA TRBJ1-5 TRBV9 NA TGTGCCAGCAGCGTAGAGGCAGGGTGGAATCAGCCCCAGCATTTT CASSVEAGWNQPQHF
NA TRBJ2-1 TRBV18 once TGTGCCAGCTCACCACCGGGGGCCCACAATGAGCAGTTCTTC CASSPPGAHNEQFF
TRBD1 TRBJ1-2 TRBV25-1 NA TGTGCCAGCAGTGCTTCCCCGGGACAGGGGGCAGGTTACTATGGCTACACCTTC CASSASPGQGAGYYGYTF
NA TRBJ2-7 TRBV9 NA TGTGCCAGCAGCGACTTAGCCTCCTCCTACGAGCAGTACTTC CASSDLASSYEQYF
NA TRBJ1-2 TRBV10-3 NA TGTGCCATCAGGAAGGACAGATCCCCCGATGGCTACACCTTC CAIRKDRSPDGYTF
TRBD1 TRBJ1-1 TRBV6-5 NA TGTGCCAGCATTATAGGACAGGGGAGCTCTGAAGCTTTCTTT CASIIGQGSSEAFF
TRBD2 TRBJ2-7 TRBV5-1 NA TGCGCCAGCAGCCCGAGACTAGCGGGGGCGCCGCAGTACTTC CASSPRLAGAPQYF
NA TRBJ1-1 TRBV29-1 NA TGCAGCGTTGGAGGGTATGCCACTGAAGCTTTCTTT CSVGGYATEAFF
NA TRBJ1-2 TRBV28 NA TGTGCCAGCAGTTACAGGAGTGGCTACACCTTC CASSYRSGYTF
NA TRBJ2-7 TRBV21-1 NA TGTGCCAGCAGCACCCTATCCGGGACAGGACCAGTATACGAGCAGTACTTC CASSTLSGTGPVYEQYF
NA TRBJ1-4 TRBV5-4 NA TGTGCCAGCAGCTCGGGGGTTCCCAATGAAAAACTGTTTTTT CASSSGVPNEKLFF
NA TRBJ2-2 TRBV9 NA TGTGCCAGCAGCCCCCACAGTGTGGTGAACACCGGGGAGCTGTTTTTT CASSPHSVVNTGELFF
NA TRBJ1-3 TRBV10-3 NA TGTGCCATCAGTGGGGCACATTCTGGAAACACCATATATTTT CAISGAHSGNTIYF
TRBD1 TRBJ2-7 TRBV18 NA TGTGCCAGCTCACCTAGCCGGGACAGTGCCTACGAGCAGTACTTC CASSPSRDSAYEQYF
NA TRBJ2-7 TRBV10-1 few TGCGCCAGCCTAGCCCCTTCAGAGCAGTACTTC CASLAPSEQYF
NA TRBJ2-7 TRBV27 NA TGTGCCAGCAGTTTATCCAGGGCAGGGGCCTACGAGCAGTACTTC CASSLSRAGAYEQYF
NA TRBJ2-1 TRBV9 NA TGTGCCAGCAGCGTAGTAGGCGGACAGAACCCCAACAATGAGCAGTTCTTC CASSVVGGQNPNNEQFF
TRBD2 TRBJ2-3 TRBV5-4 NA TGTGCCAGCAGCTTGGCGGCGGGGGGCACAGATACGCAGTATTTT CASSLAAGGTDTQYF